This T cell receptor (beta chain) was identified in a study of blood T cell repertoires in COVID-19. Looking at the study overall: Whether acute or convalescent, the COVID-19 samples came from the United States, Italy and Spain. From T cells, B-cell-depleted T cells, or PBMCs came the material, which was cDNA or gDNA.

Germline CDR1 is SGHKS and CDR2 is YYEKEE (reference sequence). The trim removed 0 bases at V and 4 bases at J, leaving 1 base unmatched. The length of the CDR3 is 14 residues. Authors' methods: Amplification of reference gene primers was used by the study to estimate nucleated cell counts. Clones were sequenced by immunoSEQ multiplex PCR, and TCRdb holds only the in-frame ones, with some missing. The V and J calls and clone size come from that table; D and trimming were worked out from the DNA. The sample holds roughly 200,000 clones, around 84% seen once. The specimen was peripheral blood. The rearrangement joins TRBV5-5 to TRBJ1-5; TRBD1 aligns across 7 bases. The source is a man aged 80 or over with acute or convalescent COVID-19. The CDR3 DNA is TGTGCCAGCAGCTTGGAACAGGGGAATCAGCCCCAGCATTTT. As protein: CASSLEQGNQPQHF.